This passage covers 19 T cell receptor beta chains from one sample sequenced in a study of human T cells and chemical hapten exposure. Described time point: patch test 1, 2 weeks after DPC sensitization. Treatment noted: therapeutic diphenylcyclopropenone sensitization with weekly scalp DPC. MiXCR, applied by TCRdb to the RACE reads, yields one record per CDR3 protein. The sample comprises fewer than 500,000 distinct CDR3 sequences, more than 4.5% of which are singletons, and 2% to 2.5% rests with the top ten. This specimen was whole blood, taken in connection with sensitization to the hapten diphenylcyclopropenone (DPC). These receptors all stem from a woman between 45 and 60 years old with alopecia areata. Some clones in this sample may be carry-over from other donors' samples.

This clonotype was found a few times. The rearrangement joins TRBV6-2 or TRBV6-3 to TRBJ2-3, with TRBD2 as a possible D gene (6 bases). Germline V gives CDR1 MNHEY, CDR2 SVGEGT. V was pared by 5 bases and J by 3 bases, with 9 bases between. CDR3 length equals 13 residues. The CDR3 nucleotides read TGTGCCAGCAGTGGCGGGGATACAGATACGCAGTATTTT. Protein sequence: CASSGGDTDTQYF.

This clonotype was recorded at least ten times. The V and J genes are TRBV20-1 and TRBJ2-7, with D unclear. The V end was cut by 3 bases, the J end by 3 bases, with 24 bases between. CDR3 length equals 17 residues. Germline V lookup: CDR1 DFQATT, CDR2 SNEGSKA (reference sequence). CDR3 in DNA: TGCAGTGCTAGCACCCCCAGTAGCTCCACTTCCCTCTACGAGCAGTACTTC. As protein: CSASTPSSSTSLYEQYF.

This clonotype appeared many times. The chain employs TRBV29-1 and TRBJ2-5; D could derive from TRBD1 or TRBD2 (6 bases each). The V and J ends lost 6 bases and 5 bases respectively, with 16 bases between them. The CDR3 runs to 13 residues. Per the germline V gene, CDR1 is SQVTM and CDR2 is ANQGSEA. CDR3 residues: CSVEGEGLETQYF. The CDR3 DNA follows: TGCAGCGTGGAGGGGGAAGGGTTGGAGACCCAGTACTTC. Complete variable domain (other parts from reference TRBV29-1 and TRBJ2-5): SAVISQKPSRDICQRGTSLTIQCQVDSQVTMMFWYRQQPGQSLTLIATANQGSEATYESGFVIDKFPISRPNLTFSTLTVSNMSPEDSSIYLCSVEGEGLETQYFGPGTRLLVL.

This clonotype was observed a handful of times. The chain has TRBV20-1 and TRBJ2-3; 9 positions match TRBD1. The V gene end was trimmed by 0 bases and the J gene end by 5 bases; junction bases not matched to a gene: 9. The CDR3 loop spans 16 amino acids. In germline, CDR1 is DFQATT, CDR2 SNEGSKA (reference sequence). The CDR3 DNA follows: TGCAGTGCTAGAGATGTAGGGACAGGGCCAATAGATACGCAGTATTTT. Encoded protein: CSARDVGTGPIDTQYF.

There are many counts of this clonotype. The junction shows a germline mismatch at one end, possibly a read error. The chain couples TRBV13 to TRBJ1-1; 10 bases align to TRBD1. Germline lookup yields CDR1 PRHDT and CDR2 FYEKMQ (reference sequence). The CDR3 extends over 14 amino acids. The CDR3 nucleotides read TGTGCCAGCAGCTCACGGACAGGGGGTAGCCCCATCGTCTTT. It is translated as CASSSRTGGSPIVF.

This clonotype was recorded at least ten times. The chain couples TRBV5-1 to TRBJ2-7; maybe TRBD2 (6 bases). CDR1 and CDR2 (germline): SGHRS, YFSETQ. Between the trimmed V and J ends, which lost 0 bases and 6 bases, there was a span of 10 bases. There are 13 residues in the CDR3. CDR3 protein: CASSLGLGGEQYF. Written as DNA, the CDR3 is TGCGCCAGCAGCTTGGGACTGGGGGGCGAGCAGTACTTC.

The sample holds many counts of this clonotype. The chain links TRBV7-2 to TRBJ1-1; maybe TRBD1 (6 bases). The CDR3 has 13 residues. Germline V CDR1 and CDR2: SGHTA, FQGNSA. The V end lost 2 bases, the J end lost 14 bases, and 18 bases lay between the germline ends. CDR3 bases: TGTGCCAGCAGCTTAATTCAGGGGTCCCCGGTCTTCTTT. Translating gives CASSLIQGSPVFF.

This clonotype was detected ten times or more. The rearrangement links TRBV6-5 to TRBJ2-7; 8 positions agree with TRBD1. The V and J ends lost 1 base and 5 bases, in that order; junction bases with no gene match: 4. The CDR3 length is 14 residues. The germline V gene encodes CDR1 MNHEY and CDR2 SVGAGI. The CDR3 loop reads CASSYLETGDEQYF. CDR3 nucleotides: TGTGCCAGCAGTTACTTAGAGACAGGGGACGAGCAGTACTTC.

This clonotype was observed a handful of times. The rearrangement uses TRBV6-5 and TRBJ1-6; D is unresolved. Germline V gene data show CDR1 as MNHEY and CDR2 as SVGAGI. The CDR3 has 17 residues. The V and J ends lost 8 bases and 0 bases respectively, with 17 bases between them. The CDR3, as DNA: TGTGCCAGCGGCACATACGTTGGGAGCTCCTATAATTCACCCCTCCACTTT. Translation gives CASGTYVGSSYNSPLHF.

The table lists this clonotype with a few counts. The J gene is TRBJ2-5, the V gene TRBV5-8; a weak D match, TRBD2 (5 bases). The CDR3 is 14 residues long. With 0 bases removed from V and 6 bases from J, the gap between germline ends came to 12 bases. The V gene's germline CDR1 is SGHTS and CDR2 YDEGEE. The CDR3 region is CASSLVGAPKTQYF. CDR3 DNA sequence: TGTGCCAGCAGCTTGGTGGGAGCCCCAAAGACCCAGTACTTC.

A note on this clonotype: A much larger clone sits a single nucleotide away, making a read error possible. The V call is TRBV27, the J call TRBJ2-7, with 13 bases lining up with TRBD2. Germline values: CDR1 MNHEY, CDR2 SMNVEV (reference sequence). This CDR3 comprises 13 residues. The CDR3 region is CASSTSGRAEQNF. DNA of the CDR3: TGTGCCAGCAGCACTAGCGGGAGGGCGGAGCAGAACTTC.

Many counts were recorded for this clonotype. The V call is TRBV6-5, the J call TRBJ2-2; 9 positions match TRBD1. In germline, CDR1 is MNHEY, CDR2 SVGAGI. With V trimmed by 5 bases and J by 2 bases, 9 bases remained unmatched. This CDR3 has 17 residues. CDR3 sequence: CASSRKPGQGNTGELFF. CDR3 DNA: TGTGCCAGCAGTCGCAAGCCGGGACAGGGAAACACCGGGGAGCTGTTTTTT.

In this sample, this clonotype turned up many times. The J gene is TRBJ2-7, the V gene TRBV12-3 or TRBV12-4; D might be TRBD1 or TRBD2, each matching 5 bases. V was trimmed by 0 bases and J by 7 bases, leaving 13 bases between them. This CDR3 is built from 14 residues. The CDR3, as DNA: TGTGCCAGCAGTTTAGCCGGGACCCCTAGGGAGCAGTACTTC. It codes for CASSLAGTPREQYF.

This clonotype was recorded a few times. Lacking the conserved final phenylalanine or tryptophan, this CDR3 likely reflects a read error. The DNA is left out, because the CDR3 cannot be placed on it with certainty; the CDR3 is given as TCRdb lists it. V and J are TRBV5-6 and TRBJ1-1. CDR1 is SGHDT and CDR2 is YYEEEE in the germline V gene. The CDR3 length is 12 residues, termini included. The CDR3 sequence is CASSLGPSLRSH.

This clonotype was found a few times. This chain's CDR3 is CAWSVGQGAYEQYF. The CDR3 coding sequence is TGTGCCTGGAGTGTCGGACAGGGGGCTTACGAGCAGTACTTC. The chain has TRBV30 and TRBJ2-7; the match to TRBD1 covers 11 bases. V gave up 0 bases and J gave up 4 bases; unmatched junction bases: 2. Germline V lookup: CDR1 GTSNPN, CDR2 SVGIG (reference sequence). This CDR3 spans 14 amino acids.

This clonotype has at least ten counts. The rearrangement joins TRBV5-1 to TRBJ2-5; no firm D call. Germline-derived CDR1 and CDR2 are SGHRS and YFSETQ. This CDR3 has 12 residues. V dropped 5 bases and J dropped 4 bases, with 9 bases sitting between them. The DNA for the CDR3 is TGCGCCAGCAGTGGGTCAGGAGAGACCCAGTACTTC. Protein sequence: CASSGSGETQYF.

This clonotype was observed many times. The CDR3 DNA reads TGTGCCATCAGTGAGCGGACCGACACCAAGTGGTATTTT. It is translated as CAISERTDTKWYF. This chain uses TRBV10-3 with TRBJ2-3; no definite D call. The CDR3 is 13 residues long. The germline V gene has CDR1 ENHRY and CDR2 SYGVKD. V lost 2 bases and J lost 14, with 17 bases in between.

In this sample, this clonotype turned up many times. The DNA of the CDR3 is TGTGCCATCCGGGGTCAGGGGGAAAACCAGCCCCAGCATTTT. Protein sequence: CAIRGQGENQPQHF. This rearrangement joins TRBV10-3 to TRBJ1-5; 7 bases line up with TRBD1. The V gene's germline CDR1 is ENHRY and CDR2 SYGVKD. The CDR3 is made up of 14 amino acids. V shed 8 bases and J 7 bases; nucleotides not matched to a gene: 11.

This clonotype was detected ten times or more. One end of the junction does not line up with germline, which may come from a read error. This sequence joins TRBV7-9 and TRBJ2-3; 8 bases fit TRBD2. The CDR3 covers 16 residues. The germline gives CDR1 SEHNR, CDR2 FQNEAQ (reference sequence). Here the CDR3 DNA reads TGTGCCAGCAGTTTAGCGGGGTCTACTAGCACAGATACGCAGTATTTT. Amino acid sequence: CASSLAGSTSTDTQYF.